These 11 T cell receptor beta chains originate from one sample sequenced in a study of T cells in Graves' hyperthyroidism and ophthalmopathy. Amplified TCR beta CDR3 regions derived from RNA transcripts. HTBI primers were employed in a first-round RT-PCR of the TCR CDR3. Using its own MiXCR run on the multiplex PCR reads, TCRdb lists one record per CDR3 protein. The sample holds 600,000 to 650,000 distinct CDR3 sequences, about 17% seen once. Material: blood. The origin of the receptors is a woman aged 25 to 39 with Graves' hyperthyroidism.

The V and J genes are TRBV6-1 and TRBJ2-2; unclear D gene. Germline V CDR1 and CDR2: MNHNS, SASEGT. Trimming removed 6 bases from V and 6 bases from J, with 14 bases in between. The CDR3 runs to 14 residues. CDR3 loop: CASRTSGLAGELFF. CDR3 in DNA: TGTGCCAGCAGAACCTCGGGTTTGGCCGGGGAGCTGTTTTTT.

This clonotype was found many times. The J gene is TRBJ2-1, the V gene TRBV12-3 or TRBV12-4; D is uncertain. Trimming stripped 3 bases from V and 6 bases from J, with 6 bases between. This CDR3 has 12 residues. Written as DNA, the CDR3 is TGTGCCAGCAGTTTCGACTTCAATGAGCAGTTCTTC. Encoded protein: CASSFDFNEQFF.

This sequence joins TRBV6-1 and TRBJ1-2; the D is unclear. Germline V gene lookup returns CDR1 MNHNS and CDR2 SASEGT. The CDR3 length is 13 residues. V was clipped by 0 bases and J by 3 bases, with 5 bases between them. CDR3 nucleotides: TGTGCCAGCAGTGAAGCGACTTACTATGGCTACACCTTC. Protein sequence: CASSEATYYGYTF.

The count of this clonotype is one. This sequence joins TRBV2 and TRBJ1-1; the match to TRBD1 covers 10 bases. J lost 3 bases, V lost 7 bases, and 5 bases had no gene match. The germline gives CDR1 SNHLY, CDR2 FYNNEI. This CDR3 has 14 residues. CDR3 DNA sequence: TGTGCCAGCACCGGGACAGGGGCGTACACTGAAGCTTTCTTT. Translating it yields CASTGTGAYTEAFF.

This chain joins TRBV7-2 and TRBJ2-7; D gene ambiguous. CDR3 length: 13 residues. Germline V lookup: CDR1 SGHTA, CDR2 FQGNSA. The ends were cut back, 6 bases at V and 6 bases at J, with 15 bases in the middle. CDR3 DNA: TGTGCCAGCAGTGGCTTAACCCTCCGCGAGCAGTACTTC. It specifies CASSGLTLREQYF.

In this sample, this clonotype turned up a few times. The chain is built from TRBV4-1 and TRBJ1-1; D gene unclear. Trimming left V 4 bases short and J 2 bases short, with 11 bases between. Germline CDR1 MGHRA, CDR2 YSYEKL. The CDR3 spans 14 residues. CDR3 bases: TGCGCCAGCAGCCTTAGACTGGATAACACTGAAGCTTTCTTT. This encodes CASSLRLDNTEAFF.

A word on this clonotype: A much larger clone differs by one base, so this may be a read error. This chain joins TRBV11-2 and TRBJ2-2; D is ambiguous. Germline V gene sequence: CDR1 SGHAT, CDR2 FQNNGV. The CDR3 is 14 residues long. The CDR3 bases are TGTGTCAGCAGCAGTTCAGCGAACACCGGGGAGCTGTTTTTT. Its translation: CVSSSSANTGELFF.

At least ten counts were recorded for this clonotype. CDR3 sequence (DNA): TGTGCCACCAGTGAAGGAGGACAGGGGACCTCTAACTATGGCTACACCTTC. This translates into CATSEGGQGTSNYGYTF. This rearrangement joins TRBV24-1 to TRBJ1-2; the match to TRBD1 covers 9 bases. CDR1 KGHDR and CDR2 SFDVKD come from the germline V gene. J lost 0 bases, V lost 4 bases, and 8 bases had no gene match. This CDR3 region has 17 residues.

This clonotype showed up many times. The chain is built from TRBV30 and TRBJ2-7; D unclear. This CDR3 has 11 residues. From germline, CDR1 is GTSNPN and CDR2 SVGIG (reference sequence). Trimming left V 4 bases short and J 3 bases short, with 7 bases between. Written as DNA, the CDR3 is TGTGCCTGGAAAGTGAACTACGAGCAGTACTTC. It translates to CAWKVNYEQYF.

This clonotype was counted at least ten times. This sequence joins TRBV29-1 and TRBJ1-1; D is ambiguous. V was shortened by 7 bases and J by 0 bases, with 9 bases between the two germline ends. The CDR3 sequence is 12 residues long. CDR1 SQVTM and CDR2 ANQGSEA come from the germline V gene. CDR3 amino acids: CSAVDVNTEAFF. The DNA of the CDR3 is TGCAGCGCTGTAGACGTGAACACTGAAGCTTTCTTT.

DNA of the CDR3: TGCAGCGTTGAAGATAGGCAGTGGGAAGCTGAAGCTTTCTTT. Protein: CSVEDRQWEAEAFF. V gene TRBV29-1 combines with J gene TRBJ1-1; D is ambiguous. Trimming cost V 0 bases and J 6 bases, with 14 bases left between them. Germline CDR1 reads SQVTM; CDR2 reads ANQGSEA. This CDR3 comprises 14 residues.